Shown below are 27 T cell receptor beta chains from a single sample sequenced in a study of CD8+CD57+ T cells in acquired aplastic anemia listed by TCRdb under 2018. The patients picked for sequencing were ones in whom flow cytometry had shown an expansion of CD8+CD57+ cells. This sample was sequenced with an Illumina HiSeq 2000. Genomic DNA served as template for TCR beta VDJ combination and CDR3 sequence profiling. The raw public reads went through TCRdb reprocessing: fastp at Q25, MiXCR clone calling, in-frame beta chains kept. Each CDR3 protein appears once, grouped with its most common genes and DNA. The sample profile shows around 430,000 distinct CDR3 sequences; around 32% of them were found once. The leading ten clones occupy about 0.8% of the sample. The sample comprised sorted CD4+, CD8+, or CD8+CD57+ T cells (not recorded which) from PBMCs. These receptors all stem from a human donor with aplastic anemia.

This clonotype occurred once. With a much larger clone just one base away, this may be a read error. This rearrangement joins TRBV19 to TRBJ1-2; D not resolved. Germline lookup yields CDR1 LNHDA and CDR2 SQIVND (reference sequence). Trimming cost V 9 bases and J 6 bases, with 29 bases left between them. The CDR3 length is 17 residues. The CDR3 region has the DNA TGTGCCAGCGGCTCTGCAGATAGGTCGGTGTCAGGCGATGGCTACACCTTC. This translates into CASGSADRSVSGDGYTF. Full variable domain (rest looked up from reference TRBV19 and TRBJ1-2): DGGITQSPKYLFRKEGQNVTLSCEQNLNHDAMYWYRQDPGQGLRLIYYSQIVNDFQKGDIAEGYSVSREKKESFPLTVTSAQKNPTAFYLCASGSADRSVSGDGYTFGSGTRLTVV.

The chain has TRBV5-1 and TRBJ1-4; 7 nucleotides align to TRBD1. The CDR3 runs 15 residues. The germline V gene has CDR1 SGHRS and CDR2 YFSETQ. The V segment lost 0 bases and the J segment 4 bases; nucleotides outside the gene matches: 3. The CDR3: CASSLVGQINEKLFF. Written as DNA, the CDR3 is TGCGCCAGCAGCTTGGTGGGACAGATTAATGAAAAACTGTTTTTT.

This clonotype was counted between two and nine times. This may arise from a read error, as a much more abundant clone is one base away. CDR3: CARSELASGSAEQYF. The CDR3 DNA reads as TGTGCCCGCAGTGAATTGGCTAGCGGGAGTGCCGAGCAGTACTTC. The chain combines TRBV2 with TRBJ2-7; TRBD2 agrees at 10 bases. This CDR3 is 15 amino acids long. Germline V lookup: CDR1 SNHLY, CDR2 FYNNEI. Looking up the rest from reference TRBV2 and TRBJ2-7 gives the full variable domain: EPEVTQTPSHQVTQMGQEVILRCVPISNHLYFYWYRQILGQKVEFLVSFYNNEISEKSEIFDDQFSVERPDGSNFTLKIRSTKLEDSAMYFCARSELASGSAEQYFGPGTRLTVT.

This clonotype was counted once. This could be a read error, since a much larger clone is one nucleotide away. The chain has TRBV10-2 and TRBJ1-2; D may be TRBD1 (6 bases). The germline V gene has CDR1 WSHSY and CDR2 SAAADI. This CDR3 is 14 amino acids long. CDR3 protein: CASSSQGFNYGYTF. For the CDR3, the DNA is TGTGCCAGCAGCTCTCAGGGGTTTAACTATGGCTACACCTTC.

This chain connects TRBV10-3 to TRBJ1-2, with 9 bases matching TRBD1. The trim removed 0 bases at V and 3 bases at J, leaving 5 bases unmatched. The CDR3 has 16 residues. Germline V gives CDR1 ENHRY, CDR2 SYGVKD. The DNA of the CDR3 is TGTGCCATCAGTGAGTCCGGGACAGGGTTGTACTATGGCTACACCTTC. Protein sequence: CAISESGTGLYYGYTF.

This clonotype was observed many times. The V and J genes are TRBV7-6 and TRBJ2-7; TRBD2 might be the D (5 bases). The germline V gene has CDR1 SGHVS and CDR2 FNYEAQ. The CDR3 loop spans 15 amino acids. V lost 0 bases, J lost 3 bases, and 12 bases lay in between. CDR3 DNA sequence: TGTGCCAGCAGCTTAGCGGTGGGAGATTTCTACGAGCAGTACTTC. It yields the protein CASSLAVGDFYEQYF.

CDR3 sequence (DNA): TGTGCCAGAAGACAGGGCCTGAGAGAGACCCAGTACTTC. Translating gives CARRQGLRETQYF. The genes are TRBV2 and TRBJ2-5; 7 nucleotides match TRBD1. Per germline, CDR1 SNHLY and CDR2 FYNNEI. The length of the CDR3 is 13 residues. The trim removed 9 bases at V and 4 bases at J, leaving 8 bases unmatched.

The V gene is TRBV20-1, the J gene TRBJ1-2, with D perhaps TRBD1 (5 bases). This CDR3 region has 12 residues. Trimming removed 3 bases at V and 8 bases at J, with 13 bases between. Looked up from germline, CDR1 is DFQATT and CDR2 is SNEGSKA (reference sequence). The CDR3 loop reads CSAREGTSGYTF. As DNA, the CDR3 is TGCAGTGCTAGGGAAGGGACTAGCGGCTACACCTTC.

This sequence joins TRBV9 and TRBJ1-2; TRBD1 matches 7 bases. The CDR3 is 15 amino acids. CDR1 is SGDLS and CDR2 is YYNGEE in the germline V gene. Losses at the gene ends were 4 bases for V and 1 base for J; bases not matched to a gene: 7. The CDR3 nucleotides are TGTGCCAGCAGCTCCCAGACAGGGTATAACTATGGCTACACCTTC. Amino acid sequence: CASSSQTGYNYGYTF.

This clonotype was seen more than once but under ten times. V usage is TRBV6-4 and J usage is TRBJ2-1; 8 bases are shared with TRBD2. The germline CDR1 and CDR2 sequences are MRHNA and SNTAGT. Losses at the gene ends were 2 bases for V and 6 bases for J; bases not matched to a gene: 6. The CDR3 length is 15 residues. The CDR3 loop reads CASSDRLAPINEQFF. In nucleotides, the CDR3 is TGTGCCAGCAGTGACCGACTAGCGCCTATCAATGAGCAGTTCTTC.

About this clonotype: A much more abundant neighbour one base away suggests this may be a read error. The chain carries TRBV20-1 and TRBJ1-2; 9 bases line up with TRBD1. V was clipped by 4 bases and J by 2 bases; unmatched bases: 8. The CDR3 sequence is 15 residues long. Germline V lookup: CDR1 DFQATT, CDR2 SNEGSKA (reference sequence). The CDR3 bases are TGCAGTGCTACGACCCGGGACAGGGCAAACTATGGCTACACCTTC. Its translation is CSATTRDRANYGYTF.

This clonotype was counted between two and nine times. The chain employs TRBV2 and TRBJ1-6, with TRBD1 identical over 9 bases. There are 14 residues in the CDR3. CDR1 is SNHLY and CDR2 is FYNNEI in the germline V gene. V was pared by 8 bases and J by 14 bases, with 13 bases of the junction left unmatched. In DNA form, the CDR3 reads TGTGCCAGCCGGGAGGGACAGGGATACGGGGCCCTCCACTTT. It codes for CASREGQGYGALHF.

This clonotype was seen many times. CDR3 protein: CASSSTGLATQYF. The CDR3 DNA is TGTGCCAGCAGCTCTACAGGGTTGGCTACGCAGTATTTT. The rearrangement uses TRBV25-1 and TRBJ2-3, with a possible D match to TRBD1 (6 bases). V was clipped by 6 bases and J by 8 bases, with 15 bases between them. This CDR3 comprises 13 residues. Germline V lookup: CDR1 MGHDK, CDR2 SYGVNS.

This clonotype has a count of ten or more. The V and J genes are TRBV20-1 and TRBJ1-2; tentatively, D is TRBD1 (6 bases). This CDR3 is 17 amino acids long. Trimming cost V 5 bases and J 6 bases, with 28 bases left between them. Germline CDR1 reads DFQATT; CDR2 reads SNEGSKA (reference sequence). The CDR3: CSAYIFLDRGPSDGYTF. The CDR3 DNA reads TGCAGTGCTTACATATTCCTGGACAGAGGCCCTTCCGATGGCTACACCTTC.

The chain uses TRBV24-1 and TRBJ1-2, with 9 bases lining up with TRBD1. This CDR3 has 13 residues. The germline V gene encodes CDR1 KGHDR and CDR2 SFDVKD. The V and J ends lost 2 bases and 8 bases, in that order; junction bases with no gene match: 2. CDR3 sequence reads: CATSDSGTGGYTF. The CDR3 DNA sequence: TGTGCCACCAGTGATTCCGGGACAGGGGGCTACACCTTC.

As for this clonotype: One end of the junction varies from germline; a read error may be responsible. The chain joins TRBV10-3 to TRBJ1-5, with D possibly matching TRBD1 (5 bases). This CDR3 has 14 residues. CDR1 is ENHRY, CDR2 SYGVKD, per germline. The DNA of the CDR3 is TGTGCCATCAGTCCAGGGTCTAGCGATCAGCCCCAGCATTTT. This sequence encodes CAISPGSSDQPQHF.

The chain's CDR3 is CASREIGIAEAFF. The CDR3, as DNA: TGTGCCAGCAGGGAAATCGGGATTGCTGAAGCTTTCTTT. The chain carries TRBV2 and TRBJ1-1; D not certain. Trimming removed 6 bases from V and 6 bases from J, with 14 bases in between. Germline-derived CDR1 and CDR2 are SNHLY and FYNNEI. CDR3 length: 13 amino acids.

The gene calls are TRBV7-3 and TRBJ1-4, with D uncertain. Per the germline V gene, CDR1 is SGHTA and CDR2 is FQGTGA. The CDR3 is made up of 12 amino acids. V lost 3 bases and J lost 8, with 7 bases in between. The CDR3: CASSFAGEKLFF. DNA for the CDR3: TGTGCCAGCAGCTTCGCGGGGGAAAAACTGTTTTTT.

On this clonotype: This clone may be a read error of a much larger clone one base away. This rearrangement joins TRBV7-2 to TRBJ1-6; TRBD1 might be the D (5 bases). Germline lookup yields CDR1 SGHTA and CDR2 FQGNSA. The CDR3 extends over 15 amino acids. The CDR3 region is CASSLGGEWSSPPHF. In DNA, the CDR3 is TGTGCCAGCAGCTTAGGGGGGGAGTGGTCCTCACCCCCCCACTTT.

The V gene is TRBV28, the J gene TRBJ1-1, with D possibly being TRBD1 (5 bases). The CDR3 runs 13 residues. V shed 3 bases and J shed 11 bases, with 16 bases lying between them. CDR1 and CDR2 (germline): MDHEN, SYDVKM. This CDR3 reads CASSFGRGRQAFF. For the CDR3, the DNA is TGTGCCAGCAGTTTTGGGAGGGGTAGACAGGCTTTCTTT. Looking up the rest from reference TRBV28 and TRBJ1-1 gives the full variable domain: DVKVTQSSRYLVKRTGEKVFLECVQDMDHENMFWYRQDPGLGLRLIYFSYDVKMKEKGDIPEGYSVSREKKERFSLILESASTNQTSMYLCASSFGRGRQAFFGQGTRLTVV.

This clonotype was seen only once. This chain connects TRBV7-2 to TRBJ2-2, with TRBD2 matching 8 bases. This CDR3 spans 15 amino acids. The trim removed 5 bases at V and 8 bases at J, leaving 10 bases unmatched. Germline assignment: CDR1 SGHTA and CDR2 FQGNSA. Here the CDR3 DNA reads TGTGCCAGCAGCCCGCGGGGGGTACTTGTGGGGGAGCTGTTTTTT. Translation: CASSPRGVLVGELFF.

The V gene is TRBV20-1, the J gene TRBJ1-2, with D possibly matching TRBD1 (5 bases). Germline-derived CDR1 and CDR2 are DFQATT and SNEGSKA (reference sequence). Trimming stripped 3 bases from V and 4 bases from J, with 12 bases between. The CDR3 runs to 13 residues. The CDR3 sequence is CSASGGIAYGYTF. CDR3 DNA: TGCAGTGCTAGTGGGGGGATCGCCTATGGCTACACCTTC.

Turning to this clonotype: A much larger clone differs by one base, so this may be a read error. The chain is built from TRBV7-3 and TRBJ2-5; D gene unclear. The J call may be faulty, since TRBJ2-7 better matches the DNA end. The CDR3 extends over 14 amino acids. Germline values: CDR1 SGHTA, CDR2 FQGTGA. Written as DNA, the CDR3 is TGTGCCAGCAGCCGTTTCGGTACTCCCGACGAGCAGTACTTC. Its translation is CASSRFGTPDEQYF.

This clonotype was seen a few times. J is TRBJ2-7 and V is TRBV20-1; 8 bases are a match to TRBD1. Germline CDR1 reads DFQATT; CDR2 reads SNEGSKA (reference sequence). The J segment lost 2 bases and the V segment lost 6 bases, leaving 6 bases of the junction unmatched. The CDR3 runs 13 residues. The DNA of the CDR3 is TGCAGTGCGTACGGACAGGGCACCTACGAGCAGTACTTC. This sequence encodes CSAYGQGTYEQYF.

This clonotype was picked up a small number of times. V usage is TRBV12-3 or TRBV12-4 and J usage is TRBJ1-5; no definite D call. The V and J ends lost 5 bases and 4 bases respectively, with 9 bases between them. The CDR3 sequence is 13 residues long. The CDR3 DNA is TGTGCCAGCAGTGGACGGGAAAATCAGCCCCAGCATTTT. Amino acids: CASSGRENQPQHF.

The chain is built from TRBV5-6 and TRBJ2-7; D may be TRBD1 (6 bases). Deletions cut 0 bases from V and 6 bases from J, with 16 bases between. Germline CDR1 and CDR2: SGHDT and YYEEEE. The CDR3 consists of 15 residues. CDR3 residues: CASSLGWGQGPEQYF. CDR3 coding DNA: TGTGCCAGCAGCTTGGGCTGGGGGCAGGGGCCCGAGCAGTACTTC.

This clonotype was detected ten times or more. The chain combines TRBV10-3 with TRBJ1-1; D not certain. Trimming took 8 bases from V and 3 from J, leaving 13 bases between them. There are 13 residues in the CDR3. Per the germline V gene, CDR1 is ENHRY and CDR2 is SYGVKD. In DNA, the CDR3 is TGTGCCATCGGTCCGGACGGCGACACTGAAGCTTTCTTT. Translation gives CAIGPDGDTEAFF.